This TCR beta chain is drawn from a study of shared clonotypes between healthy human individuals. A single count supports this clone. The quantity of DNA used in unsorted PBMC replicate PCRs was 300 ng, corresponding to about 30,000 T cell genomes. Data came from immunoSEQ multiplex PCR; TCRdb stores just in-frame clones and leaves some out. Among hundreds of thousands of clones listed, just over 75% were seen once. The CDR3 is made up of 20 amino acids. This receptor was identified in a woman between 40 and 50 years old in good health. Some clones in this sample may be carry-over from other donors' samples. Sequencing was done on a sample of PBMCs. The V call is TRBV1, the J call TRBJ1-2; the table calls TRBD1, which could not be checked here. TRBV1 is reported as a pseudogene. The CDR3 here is CTSSQDRRPFGDRGAYGYTF. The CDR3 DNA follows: TGCACCAGCAGCCAAGATCGGCGGCCTTTTGGGGACAGGGGAGCCTATGGCTACACCTTC.